The entry below gives a single T cell receptor beta chain sequence along with its context. Germline assignment: CDR1 GTSNPN and CDR2 SVGIG (reference sequence). The CDR3 is 12 amino acids. The data belong to a study of tumor-infiltrating lymphocytes in oesophageal squamous cell carcinoma. MiXCR, applied by TCRdb to the PCR reads, yields one record per CDR3 protein. The sample lists fewer than 25,000 distinct CDR3 sequences, around a third seen once, with about 20% in the top ten. The receptor's source is a female donor with esophageal squamous cell carcinoma. This chain joins TRBV30 and TRBJ2-5; D ambiguous. The J call may be faulty, since TRBJ2-6 better matches the DNA end. Material for sequencing was esophageal tumor tissue. DNA for the CDR3: TGTGCCTGGTCCTCTGGGGCCAACGTCCTGACTTTC. It encodes CAWSSGANVLTF.